These 29 T cell receptor beta chains originate from one sample sequenced in a study of cytomegalovirus exposure and HLA in healthy donors. Clones were sequenced by immunoSEQ multiplex PCR, and TCRdb holds only the in-frame ones, with some missing. The sample carries about 53,000 clones, roughly nine tenths recorded once. Sequencing used PBMCs. These receptors were collected from a man aged 18 to 30 in good health and CMV-seronegative.

This rearrangement joins TRBV28 to TRBJ1-4; maybe TRBD1 (5 bases). The CDR3 runs 13 residues. V lost 2 bases and J lost 8, with 9 bases in between. Germline loops: CDR1 MDHEN, CDR2 SYDVKM. The DNA of the CDR3 is TGTGCCAGCAGTTTACCCGGGGGGGAAAAACTGTTTTTT. This translates into CASSLPGGEKLFF.

The J gene is TRBJ2-3, the V gene TRBV9; possible D gene TRBD2, 5 bases. Germline CDR1 SGDLS, CDR2 YYNGEE. The V and J ends lost 4 bases and 3 bases respectively, with 15 bases between them. The CDR3 spans 15 residues. This CDR3 reads CASSPTLGRTDTQYF. The CDR3 DNA reads TGTGCCAGCAGCCCAACACTAGGAAGGACAGATACGCAGTATTTT.

V gene TRBV9 combines with J gene TRBJ2-7; 7 nucleotides agree with TRBD2. The CDR3 runs 15 residues. Germline V gene data show CDR1 as SGDLS and CDR2 as YYNGEE. V was pared by 4 bases and J by 3 bases, with 10 bases of the junction left unmatched. The CDR3 DNA sequence: TGTGCCAGCAGCACGACCGGGACTACGAACTACGAGCAGTACTTC. Its protein is CASSTTGTTNYEQYF.

The chain employs TRBV18 and TRBJ2-7; 8 bases fit TRBD1. The germline gives CDR1 KGHSH, CDR2 LQKENI. CDR3 size: 15 residues. Germline trimming cut 1 base from V and 5 bases from J; bases unmatched to any gene: 7. The CDR3 sequence is CASSPREDRVHEQYF. The CDR3 region has the DNA TGTGCCAGCTCACCACGGGAGGACAGGGTCCACGAGCAGTACTTC.

The rearrangement uses TRBV7-2 and TRBJ2-1, with no clear D. Germline V lookup: CDR1 SGHTA, CDR2 FQGNSA. The CDR3 extends over 14 amino acids. V dropped 5 bases and J dropped 6 bases, with 14 bases sitting between them. The CDR3 DNA is TGTGCCAGCAGCCCCGTGCCGGTGGTCAATGAGCAGTTCTTC. This codes for CASSPVPVVNEQFF.

The genes are TRBV18 and TRBJ1-5; 9 bases are shared with TRBD1. The CDR3 has 14 amino acids. Trimming removed 5 bases from V and 4 bases from J; junction bases left unmatched: 3. CDR1 KGHSH and CDR2 LQKENI come from the germline V gene. This CDR3 reads CASSLGQGNQPQHF. The CDR3, as DNA: TGTGCCAGCTCATTGGGACAGGGAAATCAGCCCCAGCATTTT.

The V and J genes are TRBV5-4 and TRBJ2-2, with 15 bases aligning to TRBD2. V shed 4 bases, J shed 5 bases, and the junction held 6 bases outside the gene matches. The germline CDR1 and CDR2 sequences are SGHNT and YYREEE (reference sequence). The CDR3 consists of 17 residues. Written as DNA, the CDR3 is TGTGCCAGCAGCCGATTGGGACTAGCGGGGGGTACCGGGGAGCTGTTTTTT. This encodes CASSRLGLAGGTGELFF.

In its sample, this clone ranks as medium-sized. The chain joins TRBV6-4 to TRBJ2-3; 9 bases map to TRBD1. Germline V gene sequence: CDR1 MRHNA, CDR2 SNTAGT. The junction had 1 base not matched to a gene; V was cut back by 3 bases and J by 3 bases. This CDR3 has 14 residues. CDR3 in DNA: TGTGCCAGCAGTGAGGGACAGGGTACAGATACGCAGTATTTT. Protein product: CASSEGQGTDTQYF.

This sequence joins TRBV18 and TRBJ2-7, with TRBD2 identical over 11 bases. Germline V gene sequence: CDR1 KGHSH, CDR2 LQKENI. Trimming cost V 3 bases and J 3 bases; bases outside gene matches: 7. This CDR3 is built from 16 residues. Here the CDR3 reads CASSPLPGTSGYEQYF. The DNA of the CDR3 is TGTGCCAGCTCACCCCTCCCAGGGACTAGCGGCTACGAGCAGTACTTC.

DNA of the CDR3: TGTGCCAGCTCACCACTGGGACAGGGGATGTTGTTTCAAGAGACCCAGTACTTC. This translates into CASSPLGQGMLFQETQYF. This chain joins TRBV18 and TRBJ2-5, with 10 nucleotides matching TRBD1. Germline values: CDR1 KGHSH, CDR2 LQKENI. V shed 1 base, J shed 2 bases, and the junction held 10 bases outside the gene matches. CDR3 length equals 18 residues. Based on the CDR3 plus reference TRBV18 and TRBJ2-5, the full variable domain is NAGVMQNPRHLVRRRGQEARLRCSPMKGHSHVYWYRQLPEEGLKFMVYLQKENIIDESGMPKERFSAEFPKEGPSILRIQQVVRGDSAAYFCASSPLGQGMLFQETQYFGPGTRLLVL.

The chain is built from TRBV11-3 and TRBJ1-1, with no clear D. V was trimmed by 8 bases and J by 1 base, leaving 11 bases between them. Germline CDR1 reads SGHNT; CDR2 reads YENEEA. The CDR3 is 13 amino acids. Here the CDR3 DNA reads TGTGCCAGCTCTAAGATCCAGAACACTGAAGCTTTCTTT. Protein sequence: CASSKIQNTEAFF.

The chain employs TRBV19 and TRBJ1-5; no reliable D call. Germline V gene lookup returns CDR1 LNHDA and CDR2 SQIVND (reference sequence). Trimming left V 0 bases short and J 3 bases short, with 9 bases between. The CDR3 sequence is 15 residues long. The CDR3 bases are TGTGCCAGTAGTATAGATCCTCTCTTCAATCAGCCCCAGCATTTT. Amino acid sequence: CASSIDPLFNQPQHF.

This chain connects TRBV18 to TRBJ2-5; maybe TRBD1 (5 bases). V was shortened by 3 bases and J by 2 bases, with 19 bases between the two germline ends. Germline CDR1 is KGHSH and CDR2 is LQKENI. There are 17 residues in the CDR3. CDR3 in amino acids: CASSPTQSRGPQETQYF. CDR3 coding DNA: TGTGCCAGCTCACCGACTCAGAGTAGGGGTCCACAAGAGACCCAGTACTTC.

CDR3 sequence (DNA): TGTGCCAGCAGCCGAGGCAGGGCCGAACTTAATGAGCAGTTCTTC. Its translation is CASSRGRAELNEQFF. The J gene is TRBJ2-1, the V gene TRBV5-4, with D maybe TRBD1 (5 bases). Trimming pared 4 bases from V and 7 bases from J, leaving 18 bases between. CDR1 is SGHNT, CDR2 YYREEE, per germline (reference sequence). The CDR3 runs to 15 residues. Using reference TRBV5-4 and TRBJ2-1 for the parts outside the CDR3, the full variable domain is ETGVTQSPTHLIKTRGQQVTLRCSSQSGHNTVSWYQQALGQGPQFIFQYYREEENGRGNFPPRFSGLQFPNYSSELNVNALELDDSALYLCASSRGRAELNEQFFGPGTRLTVL.

This clone ranks as medium-sized. The rearrangement links TRBV10-3 to TRBJ2-7; no reliable D call. Per the germline V gene, CDR1 is ENHRY and CDR2 is SYGVKD. Trimming removed 4 bases from V and 5 bases from J, with 12 bases in between. CDR3 length: 13 amino acids. CDR3 protein: CAISGPGAHEQYF. The CDR3 DNA is TGTGCCATCAGTGGCCCCGGAGCTCACGAGCAGTACTTC.

This sequence joins TRBV5-1 and TRBJ2-1; possibly TRBD1 for D (6 bases). This CDR3 has 15 amino acids. With 3 bases removed from V and 0 bases from J, the gap between germline ends came to 10 bases. Germline V lookup: CDR1 SGHRS, CDR2 YFSETQ. The CDR3 sequence is CASSSQGNSYNEQFF. For the CDR3, the DNA is TGCGCCAGCAGCTCACAGGGAAACTCCTACAATGAGCAGTTCTTC.

The chain couples TRBV11-2 to TRBJ2-5, with 11 positions matching TRBD2. Germline V gene lookup returns CDR1 SGHAT and CDR2 FQNNGV. This CDR3 is 15 amino acids long. The ends lost 5 bases at V and 4 bases at J; junction bases unmatched: 6. The chain's CDR3 is CASSLTSGTGETQYF. The CDR3, as DNA: TGTGCCAGCAGCCTGACTAGCGGGACGGGAGAGACCCAGTACTTC.

CDR3 sequence (DNA): TGTGCCAGCTCACGGGAGGGGAACACCGGGGAGCTGTTTTTT. Amino acids: CASSREGNTGELFF. V gene TRBV18 combines with J gene TRBJ2-2; TRBD2 matches 7 bases. This CDR3 is built from 14 residues. Per the germline V gene, CDR1 is KGHSH and CDR2 is LQKENI. The junction had 0 bases not matched to a gene; V was cut back by 4 bases and J by 1 base.

The chain links TRBV28 to TRBJ1-5, with a weak D call TRBD1 (5 bases). The germline V gene has CDR1 MDHEN and CDR2 SYDVKM. The CDR3 is made up of 13 amino acids. Trimming shortened V by 7 bases and J by 5 bases, and 12 bases separated the two germline ends. CDR3 protein: CASTTRGYQPQHF. CDR3 coding DNA: TGTGCCAGCACCACCCGGGGGTATCAGCCCCAGCATTTT.

The V gene is TRBV19, the J gene TRBJ1-1, with TRBD1 matching 7 bases. The CDR3 totals 14 residues. CDR1 and CDR2 (germline): LNHDA, SQIVND (reference sequence). V trimming: 5 bases; J trimming: 1 base; junction bases outside the gene matches: 4. CDR3 protein: CASSLRDRNTEAFF. CDR3 bases: TGTGCCAGTAGTCTCCGGGACAGGAACACTGAAGCTTTCTTT.

The V call is TRBV18, the J call TRBJ2-2; D is unresolved. Per the germline V gene, CDR1 is KGHSH and CDR2 is LQKENI. V was trimmed by 3 bases and J by 0 bases, leaving 11 bases between them. This CDR3 is built from 16 residues. CDR3 sequence: CASSPLGPPNTGELFF. CDR3 coding DNA: TGTGCCAGCTCACCCTTGGGCCCCCCGAACACCGGGGAGCTGTTTTTT.

The rearrangement joins TRBV6-5 to TRBJ1-2; TRBD1 is a possible D gene (5 bases). CDR3 length equals 12 residues. From germline, CDR1 is MNHEY and CDR2 SVGAGI. V was trimmed by 2 bases and J by 14 bases, leaving 15 bases between them. The DNA for the CDR3 is TGTGCCAGCAGTTACGGGGCCAGGCCTAAAACCTTC. This codes for CASSYGARPKTF.

V gene TRBV28 combines with J gene TRBJ2-7, with TRBD2 matching over 9 bases. The length of the CDR3 is 15 residues. The trim removed 2 bases at V and 5 bases at J, leaving 7 bases unmatched. From germline, CDR1 is MDHEN and CDR2 SYDVKM. CDR3 amino acids: CASSLIGGRVHEQYF. CDR3 DNA: TGTGCCAGCAGTTTAATTGGCGGGAGGGTACACGAGCAGTACTTC.

J is TRBJ1-1 and V is TRBV10-1; D is unclear. The CDR3 has 14 residues. The germline gives CDR1 WNHNN, CDR2 SYGVQD (reference sequence). The V gene lost 2 bases and the J gene lost 0 bases, with 7 bases spanning the gap. The CDR3 protein is CASSENRLNTEAFF. CDR3 sequence (DNA): TGCGCCAGCAGTGAGAACAGACTGAACACTGAAGCTTTCTTT.

The chain is built from TRBV13 and TRBJ2-7; possibly TRBD1 for D (7 bases). Trimming removed 4 bases at V and 6 bases at J, with 16 bases between. The CDR3 length is 14 residues. Germline V gene data show CDR1 as PRHDT and CDR2 as FYEKMQ (reference sequence). CDR3 sequence: CASSSDREVSEQYF. For the CDR3, the DNA is TGTGCCAGCAGCTCCGACAGGGAGGTCAGCGAGCAGTACTTC. Full variable domain (missing parts from reference TRBV13 and TRBJ2-7): AAGVIQSPRHLIKEKRETATLKCYPIPRHDTVYWYQQGPGQDPQFLISFYEKMQSDKGSIPDRFSAQQFSDYHSELNMSSLELGDSALYFCASSSDREVSEQYFGPGTRLTVT.

The chain employs TRBV9 and TRBJ2-1, with 13 positions matching TRBD2. CDR3 length: 17 amino acids. The ends lost 4 bases at V and 7 bases at J; junction bases unmatched: 11. Germline-derived CDR1 and CDR2 are SGDLS and YYNGEE. In nucleotides, the CDR3 is TGTGCCAGCAGCCTCCGTCTGGGGACTAGCGGGGCAAATGAGCAGTTCTTC. Translation gives CASSLRLGTSGANEQFF.

V usage is TRBV7-2 and J usage is TRBJ2-7; 10 nucleotides align to TRBD2. The CDR3 loop spans 17 amino acids. The germline gives CDR1 SGHTA, CDR2 FQGNSA. The V segment lost 1 base and the J segment 3 bases; nucleotides outside the gene matches: 9. The chain's CDR3 is CASSLVKVGTSDYEQYF. CDR3 in DNA: TGTGCCAGCAGCTTAGTTAAGGTCGGGACTAGCGACTACGAGCAGTACTTC.

The rearrangement links TRBV19 to TRBJ1-5; 11 positions match TRBD1. This CDR3 is 17 amino acids long. V lost 8 bases and J lost 6; bases outside the gene matches: 15. Germline V lookup: CDR1 LNHDA, CDR2 SQIVND (reference sequence). CDR3 DNA: TGTGCCAGTTCGAAAGGCCGGGACAGGGGGTTCCGTCAGCCCCAGCATTTT. Protein sequence: CASSKGRDRGFRQPQHF.

The chain joins TRBV5-4 to TRBJ2-2, with TRBD1 as a possible D gene (6 bases). V gave up 6 bases and J gave up 6 bases, with 12 bases separating them. This CDR3 comprises 13 residues. The germline V gene has CDR1 SGHNT and CDR2 YYREEE (reference sequence). DNA for the CDR3: TGTGCCAGCAACACACAGGGTTCCGGGGAGCTGTTTTTT. Translating gives CASNTQGSGELFF.